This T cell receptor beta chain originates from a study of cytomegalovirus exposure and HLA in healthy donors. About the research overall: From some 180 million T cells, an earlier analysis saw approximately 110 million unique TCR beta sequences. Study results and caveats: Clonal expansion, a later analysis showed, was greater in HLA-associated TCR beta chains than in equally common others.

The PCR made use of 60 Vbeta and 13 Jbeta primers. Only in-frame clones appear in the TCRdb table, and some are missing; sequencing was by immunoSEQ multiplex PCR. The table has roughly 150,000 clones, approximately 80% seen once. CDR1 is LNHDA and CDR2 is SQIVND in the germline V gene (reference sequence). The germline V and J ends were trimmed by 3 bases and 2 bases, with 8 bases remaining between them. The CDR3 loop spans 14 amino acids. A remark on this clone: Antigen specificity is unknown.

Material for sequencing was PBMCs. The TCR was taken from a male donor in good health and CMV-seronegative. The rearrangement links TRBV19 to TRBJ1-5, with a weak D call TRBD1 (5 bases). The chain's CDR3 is CASSMGQGNQPQHF. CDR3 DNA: TGTGCCAGTAGTATGGGGCAGGGCAATCAGCCCCAGCATTTT.